This T cell receptor beta chain was sequenced for a study of T-cell reconstitution after alpha-beta-depleted transplantation in children. The study's findings and limits: Several hundred expanded graft clones reportedly supplied alpha-beta T cells about two months after transplant. The origin of high day-60 TCRbeta diversity in some patients lay in surviving recipient T cells and thymic progenitors. T-cell numbers and diversity one year post-transplant derived largely from freshly generated T cells.

CDR3 length: 16 amino acids. V was clipped by 4 bases and J by 5 bases; unmatched bases: 11. Germline loops: CDR1 SGHAT, CDR2 FQNNGV. Using unique molecular identifiers, the investigators prepared the TCRbeta library. TCRdb analysed the PCR reads with MiXCR anew, one entry per CDR3 protein. The sample gives 500,000 to 600,000 distinct CDR3 sequences, 25% to 30% of which show up once; less than 40% is in the top ten. For this clonotype: Its antigen remains unknown.

The chain combines TRBV11-2 with TRBJ2-1; TRBD2 matches 7 bases. This specimen was PBMCs, taken before TCRalphabeta/CD19-depleted stem cell transplant. The source of this sequence is a boy in the first two years of life with Wiskott-Aldrich syndrome, due to receive a stem cell transplant. DNA for the CDR3: TGTGCCAGCAGCTCCAGAGTCGGCGGGGGAGACAATGAGCAGTTCTTC. Amino acid sequence: CASSSRVGGGDNEQFF.